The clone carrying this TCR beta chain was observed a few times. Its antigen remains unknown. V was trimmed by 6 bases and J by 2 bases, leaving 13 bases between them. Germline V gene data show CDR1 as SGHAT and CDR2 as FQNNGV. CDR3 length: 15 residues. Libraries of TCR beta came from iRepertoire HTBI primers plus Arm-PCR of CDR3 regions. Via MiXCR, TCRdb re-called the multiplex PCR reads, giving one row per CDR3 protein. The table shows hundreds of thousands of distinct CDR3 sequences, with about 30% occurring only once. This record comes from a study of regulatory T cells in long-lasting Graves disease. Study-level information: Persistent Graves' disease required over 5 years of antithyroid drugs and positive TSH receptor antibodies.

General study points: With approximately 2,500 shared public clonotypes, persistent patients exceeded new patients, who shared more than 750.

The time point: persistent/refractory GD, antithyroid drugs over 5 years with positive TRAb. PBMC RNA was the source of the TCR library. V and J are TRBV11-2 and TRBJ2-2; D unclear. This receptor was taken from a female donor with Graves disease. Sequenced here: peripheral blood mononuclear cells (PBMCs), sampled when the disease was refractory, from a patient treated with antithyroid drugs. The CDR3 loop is CASRPPSRNTGELFF. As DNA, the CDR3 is TGTGCCAGCAGGCCGCCCTCTAGAAACACCGGGGAGCTGTTTTTT.